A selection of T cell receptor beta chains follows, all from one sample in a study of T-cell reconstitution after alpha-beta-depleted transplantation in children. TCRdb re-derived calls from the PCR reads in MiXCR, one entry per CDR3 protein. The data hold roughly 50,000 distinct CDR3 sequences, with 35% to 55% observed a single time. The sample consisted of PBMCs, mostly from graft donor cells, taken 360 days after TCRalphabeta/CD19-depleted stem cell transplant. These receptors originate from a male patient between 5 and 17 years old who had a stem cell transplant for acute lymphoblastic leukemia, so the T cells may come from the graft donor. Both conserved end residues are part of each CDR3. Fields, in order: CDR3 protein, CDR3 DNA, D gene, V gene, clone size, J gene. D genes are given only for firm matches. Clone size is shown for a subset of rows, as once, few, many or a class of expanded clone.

cdr3_aa: CASSLLVGRGEQYF
cdr3_nt: TGCGCCAGCAGCTTGTTGGTCGGGAGGGGCGAGCAGTACTTC
d_call: TRBD2
v_call: TRBV5-1
clone_size: NA
j_call: TRBJ2-7

cdr3_aa: CSIWGPGPLSSYEQYF
cdr3_nt: TGCAGCATCTGGGGGCCGGGGCCTCTCAGCTCCTACGAGCAGTACTTC
d_call: NA
v_call: TRBV29-1
clone_size: NA
j_call: TRBJ2-7

cdr3_aa: CASSPPAGYEQYF
cdr3_nt: TGTGCCAGCAGCCCCCCAGCGGGCTACGAGCAGTACTTC
d_call: NA
v_call: TRBV9
clone_size: NA
j_call: TRBJ2-7

cdr3_aa: CATSRGQGRRRDTQYF
cdr3_nt: TGTGCCACCAGTCGCGGACAGGGGAGGCGCCGGGATACGCAGTATTTT
d_call: TRBD1
v_call: TRBV24-1
clone_size: NA
j_call: TRBJ2-3

cdr3_aa: CASSGQGEDIQYF
cdr3_nt: TGTGCCAGCAGTGGCCAGGGGGAGGACATTCAGTACTTC
d_call: NA
v_call: TRBV12-3/TRBV12-4
clone_size: few
j_call: TRBJ2-4

cdr3_aa: CSVLGASTDTQYF
cdr3_nt: TGCAGCGTTTTAGGGGCTAGCACAGATACGCAGTATTTT
d_call: NA
v_call: TRBV29-1
clone_size: few
j_call: TRBJ2-3

cdr3_aa: CASSGDRRTFF
cdr3_nt: TGCGCCAGCAGCGGGGACAGAAGAACTTTCTTT
d_call: TRBD1
v_call: TRBV4-1
clone_size: NA
j_call: TRBJ1-1

cdr3_aa: CASSALAGTNSYEQYF
cdr3_nt: TGTGCCAGCAGCGCCTTAGCGGGAACCAACTCCTACGAGCAGTACTTC
d_call: TRBD2
v_call: TRBV3-1
clone_size: NA
j_call: TRBJ2-7

cdr3_aa: CSVELNTEAFF
cdr3_nt: TGCAGCGTTGAACTGAACACTGAAGCTTTCTTT
d_call: NA
v_call: TRBV29-1
clone_size: few
j_call: TRBJ1-1

cdr3_aa: CASSQGDFFPTGELFF
cdr3_nt: TGCGCCAGCAGCCAGGGTGACTTTTTCCCCACCGGGGAGCTGTTTTTT
d_call: NA
v_call: TRBV4-1
clone_size: NA
j_call: TRBJ2-2

cdr3_aa: CASSNRGEETQYF
cdr3_nt: TGTGCCAGCAGCAACCGGGGGGAAGAGACCCAGTACTTC
d_call: TRBD2
v_call: TRBV7-6
clone_size: few
j_call: TRBJ2-5

cdr3_aa: CSALRTGAGANVLTF
cdr3_nt: TGCAGTGCTCTCCGGACAGGGGCTGGGGCCAACGTCCTGACTTTC
d_call: TRBD1
v_call: TRBV20-1
clone_size: NA
j_call: TRBJ2-6

cdr3_aa: CASSPVRAGFTDTQYF
cdr3_nt: TGTGCCAGCAGCCCAGTCCGCGCGGGATTCACAGATACGCAGTATTTT
d_call: NA
v_call: TRBV7-8
clone_size: NA
j_call: TRBJ2-3

cdr3_aa: CSVEGGGRERNEQFF
cdr3_nt: TGCAGCGTGGAAGGAGGCGGGAGAGAAAGAAATGAGCAGTTCTTC
d_call: TRBD2
v_call: TRBV29-1
clone_size: NA
j_call: TRBJ2-1

cdr3_aa: CASSPFGLLGSSYNEQFF
cdr3_nt: TGTGCCAGCAGTCCCTTTGGGCTCCTTGGCAGCTCCTACAATGAGCAGTTCTTC
d_call: NA
v_call: TRBV2
clone_size: NA
j_call: TRBJ2-1

cdr3_aa: CASTFSSGRADTQYF
cdr3_nt: TGTGCCAGCACATTTTCAAGCGGTCGAGCAGATACGCAGTATTTT
d_call: NA
v_call: TRBV12-3/TRBV12-4
clone_size: NA
j_call: TRBJ2-3

cdr3_aa: CASSRLRRSTDTQYF
cdr3_nt: TGTGCCAGCAGCCGTTTGAGGAGGAGCACAGATACGCAGTATTTT
d_call: NA
v_call: TRBV3-1
clone_size: NA
j_call: TRBJ2-3

cdr3_aa: CASSQEVGVRTQYF
cdr3_nt: TGTGCCAGCAGCCAAGAAGTGGGGGTAAGGACCCAGTACTTC
d_call: NA
v_call: TRBV3-1
clone_size: few
j_call: TRBJ2-5

cdr3_aa: CSASGLFNTEAFF
cdr3_nt: TGCAGTGCTAGTGGCTTGTTTAACACTGAAGCTTTCTTT
d_call: NA
v_call: TRBV20-1
clone_size: NA
j_call: TRBJ1-1

cdr3_aa: CSARAMGEQFF
cdr3_nt: TGCAGTGCTCGCGCGATGGGGGAGCAGTTCTTC
d_call: NA
v_call: TRBV20-1
clone_size: few
j_call: TRBJ2-1

cdr3_aa: CASSPRRGGADTQYF
cdr3_nt: TGTGCCAGCAGCCCCCGGCGGGGCGGTGCGGATACGCAGTATTTT
d_call: NA
v_call: TRBV3-1
clone_size: NA
j_call: TRBJ2-3

cdr3_aa: CASTHATLPQHF
cdr3_nt: TGTGCCAGCACCCATGCCACTTTGCCCCAGCATTTT
d_call: NA
v_call: TRBV28
clone_size: NA
j_call: TRBJ1-5

cdr3_aa: CASSPTGPTYEQYF
cdr3_nt: TGCGCCAGCAGCCCGACGGGACCCACCTACGAGCAGTACTTC
d_call: NA
v_call: TRBV5-1
clone_size: NA
j_call: TRBJ2-7

cdr3_aa: CASSQEGAPGNTIYF
cdr3_nt: TGCGCCAGCAGCCAAGAAGGCGCCCCCGGAAACACCATATATTTT
d_call: NA
v_call: TRBV4-3
clone_size: NA
j_call: TRBJ1-3

cdr3_aa: CSVLQGPSSYEQYF
cdr3_nt: TGCAGCGTTTTACAGGGGCCTAGCTCCTACGAGCAGTACTTC
d_call: TRBD1
v_call: TRBV29-1
clone_size: few
j_call: TRBJ2-7

cdr3_aa: CASSLTRAAQETQYF
cdr3_nt: TGTGCCAGCAGTTTAACCCGGGCGGCACAAGAGACCCAGTACTTC
d_call: NA
v_call: TRBV28
clone_size: NA
j_call: TRBJ2-5

cdr3_aa: CASSLAHNEQFF
cdr3_nt: TGTGCCAGCAGCCTAGCACACAATGAGCAGTTCTTC
d_call: NA
v_call: TRBV9
clone_size: few
j_call: TRBJ2-1

cdr3_aa: CASSSTGWPQHF
cdr3_nt: TGTGCCAGCAGCTCCACCGGGTGGCCCCAGCATTTT
d_call: NA
v_call: TRBV7-9
clone_size: NA
j_call: TRBJ1-5

cdr3_aa: CASSRGQRSEAFF
cdr3_nt: TGTGCCAGCAGCCGTGGACAGAGGTCTGAAGCTTTCTTT
d_call: NA
v_call: TRBV12-3/TRBV12-4
clone_size: NA
j_call: TRBJ1-1

cdr3_aa: CASSNSISNYGYTF
cdr3_nt: TGTGCCAGCAGTAACTCCATATCTAACTATGGCTACACCTTC
d_call: NA
v_call: TRBV7-2
clone_size: NA
j_call: TRBJ1-2

cdr3_aa: CGASDESGTSGRAGQLDEQFF
cdr3_nt: TGTGGGGCCAGTGATGAGTCCGGGACTAGCGGGAGGGCCGGGCAGTTGGATGAGCAGTTCTTC
d_call: TRBD2
v_call: TRBV24-1
clone_size: once
j_call: TRBJ2-1

cdr3_aa: CASSQGWGGSSYNEQFF
cdr3_nt: TGTGCCAGCAGCCAAGGGTGGGGCGGTAGCTCCTACAATGAGCAGTTCTTC
d_call: NA
v_call: TRBV3-1
clone_size: NA
j_call: TRBJ2-1